These T cell receptor beta chains were read from a single sample in a study of PD-1 blockade in mismatch repair-deficient tumors. Produced via immunoSEQ multiplex PCR; TCRdb's table is partial and in-frame only. The table has 130,000 or so clones, around 87% seen once. The source material was peripheral blood, sampled 44 weeks after starting pembrolizumab. The origin of the receptors is an adult with mismatch repair-deficient cancer. Each CDR3 is given with its conserved first and last residue. The order of the fields is V gene, D gene, J gene, clone size, CDR3 protein, CDR3 DNA. The D gene is left open where the match is weak. Size tells how often a clone was seen (once, few, many) or the class of an expanded clone, and some rows leave it out.

TRBV7-9	.	TRBJ2-3	.	CASSFGNDVIGYF	TGTGCCAGCAGCTTTGGTAACGACGTGATAGGGTATTTT
TRBV6-6	.	TRBJ1-2	once	CASSYWGSGYTF	TGTGCCAGCAGTTACTGGGGGAGTGGCTACACCTTC
TRBV28	TRBD2	TRBJ2-3	.	CASSLAGGADTQYF	TGTGCCAGCAGTTTAGCGGGAGGGGCAGATACGCAGTATTTT
TRBV7-9	TRBD1	TRBJ2-5	.	CASRLTGGQETQYF	TGTGCCAGCAGACTTACAGGGGGCCAAGAGACCCAGTACTTC
TRBV7-9	TRBD1	TRBJ2-4	.	CASSSSQGSIQYF	TGTGCCAGCAGCTCCTCACAGGGGTCCATTCAGTACTTC
TRBV19	.	TRBJ1-2	few	CASRTWSGYTF	TGTGCCAGTAGGACCTGGTCCGGCTACACCTTC
TRBV27	.	TRBJ2-6	.	CASSRVEGSGANVLTF	TGTGCCAGCAGTCGTGTTGAGGGCTCTGGGGCCAACGTCCTGACTTTC
TRBV28	TRBD2	TRBJ2-1	.	CASSLPAGDRWGEQFF	TGTGCCAGCAGTTTACCAGCGGGAGATCGGTGGGGTGAGCAGTTCTTC
TRBV5-1	TRBD2	TRBJ2-1	.	CASSRFRTSGDNEQFF	TGCGCCAGCAGCCGATTCCGGACTAGCGGAGACAATGAGCAGTTCTTC
TRBV5-1	TRBD2	TRBJ2-1	.	CASSLAQPGLAGVEQFF	TGCGCCAGCAGCTTGGCGCAGCCGGGACTAGCGGGCGTTGAGCAGTTCTTC
TRBV6-1	TRBD2	TRBJ2-7	once	CASSPGTSSYEQYF	TGTGCCAGCAGCCCCGGGACTAGCAGCTACGAGCAGTACTTC
TRBV7-2	.	TRBJ2-2	once	CASSLRGSVFTGELFF	TGTGCCAGCAGCTTACGGGGGTCGGTATTCACCGGGGAGCTGTTTTTT
TRBV5-1	TRBD1	TRBJ2-1	.	CASSSPGQGINEQFF	TGCGCCAGCAGCTCTCCGGGACAGGGCATTAATGAGCAGTTCTTC
TRBV6-5	TRBD1	TRBJ1-5	.	CASSYSGQGGNQPQHF	TGTGCCAGCAGTTACTCGGGACAGGGGGGTAATCAGCCCCAGCATTTT
TRBV25-1	.	TRBJ2-7	few	CASSDNVEQYF	TGTGCCAGCAGTGACAACGTCGAGCAGTACTTC
TRBV6-1	.	TRBJ2-7	.	CASSGLVTMDHEQYF	TGTGCCAGCAGCGGCCTGGTGACTATGGACCACGAGCAGTACTTC
TRBV19	TRBD2	TRBJ2-1	.	CASRSGSQSYNEQFF	TGTGCCAGTAGGAGCGGGAGTCAGTCCTACAATGAGCAGTTCTTC
TRBV5-5	.	TRBJ2-7	.	CASSSRDISYEQYF	TGTGCCAGCAGCTCTCGGGACATTTCCTACGAGCAGTACTTC
TRBV28	TRBD2	TRBJ2-1	.	CASSFAGGPYEQFF	TGTGCCAGCAGTTTTGCGGGAGGGCCCTATGAGCAGTTCTTC
TRBV21-1	.	TRBJ1-1	.	CAQRGTSGTEAFF	TGTGCCCAACGGGGGACCTCCGGCACTGAAGCTTTCTTT
TRBV12-5	.	TRBJ1-2	.	CASGYGGGAGYGYTF	TGTGCTAGTGGCTATGGAGGGGGGGCCGGCTATGGCTACACCTTC
TRBV19	TRBD1	TRBJ2-6	.	CASRNRWTGDLTGANVLTF	TGTGCCAGTAGAAATAGGTGGACAGGGGATCTGACTGGGGCCAACGTCCTGACTTTC
TRBV5-4	TRBD2	TRBJ2-7	.	CASGRGRGSEQYF	TGTGCCAGCGGCCGCGGGAGAGGATCCGAGCAGTACTTC
TRBV11-1	TRBD2	TRBJ2-2	.	CASSFLAGEDTGELFF	TGTGCCAGCAGCTTCCTAGCGGGAGAGGACACCGGGGAGCTGTTTTTT
TRBV18	TRBD1	TRBJ2-1	.	CASSLRTGTGRYNEQFF	TGTGCCAGCTCACTTCGTACCGGGACAGGGCGATACAATGAGCAGTTCTTC
TRBV13	TRBD2	TRBJ2-2	.	CASSLGQREDTGELFF	TGTGCCAGCAGCTTAGGCCAGCGGGAGGACACCGGGGAGCTGTTTTTT
TRBV30	TRBD1	TRBJ1-5	.	CAWALGQGINQPQHF	TGTGCCTGGGCCTTGGGACAGGGGATCAATCAGCCCCAGCATTTT
TRBV2	.	TRBJ2-7	.	CASSGDIGPYEQYF	TGTGCCAGCAGTGGGGACATAGGTCCCTACGAGCAGTACTTC
TRBV6-5	TRBD1	TRBJ1-1	.	CASSFRTGVRTEAFF	TGTGCCAGCAGTTTCCGGACAGGGGTGCGGACTGAAGCTTTCTTT
TRBV9	.	TRBJ2-2	.	CASSVELDTGELFF	TGTGCCAGCAGCGTAGAGCTGGACACCGGGGAGCTGTTTTTT
TRBV27	.	TRBJ2-7	once	CASSKLGNEQYF	TGTGCCAGCAGCAAGTTAGGGAACGAGCAGTACTTC
TRBV19	.	TRBJ2-1	.	CASSPRDHSYNEQFF	TGTGCCAGTAGTCCCCGGGACCACTCCTACAATGAGCAGTTCTTC
TRBV4-1	.	TRBJ2-7	few	CASSQGEAPYEQYF	TGCGCCAGCAGCCAAGGGGAGGCACCCTACGAGCAGTACTTC
TRBV6-5	.	TRBJ2-5	once	CASSNRRAYQETQYF	TGTGCCAGCAGCAACCGACGGGCCTATCAAGAGACCCAGTACTTC
TRBV11-2	.	TRBJ2-2	.	CASSPEWYGTGELFF	TGTGCCAGCAGCCCCGAGTGGTACGGGACCGGGGAGCTGTTTTTT
TRBV30	.	TRBJ2-1	.	CAWSVQVGNEQFF	TGTGCCTGGAGTGTTCAAGTAGGGAATGAGCAGTTCTTC
TRBV11-1	.	TRBJ1-1	.	CASSSYREEGTEAFF	TGTGCCAGCAGCTCCTACAGGGAGGAGGGCACTGAAGCTTTCTTT
TRBV28	TRBD1	TRBJ2-2	.	CASSLGQITGELFF	TGTGCCAGCAGTTTGGGACAGATCACCGGGGAGCTGTTTTTT
TRBV6-4	.	TRBJ2-7	.	CASSPARFGSYEQYF	TGTGCCAGCAGTCCTGCGAGGTTCGGCTCCTACGAGCAGTACTTC
TRBV7-6	TRBD1	TRBJ1-2	.	CASSLTGSHGYTF	TGTGCCAGCAGCTTGACAGGGTCGCATGGCTACACCTTC
TRBV2	.	TRBJ2-7	.	CASTPVYEQYF	TGTGCCAGCACCCCGGTATACGAGCAGTACTTC
TRBV4-3	.	TRBJ2-1	.	CASSQHRGAGGGNEQFF	TGCGCCAGCAGCCAGCATCGGGGGGCTGGGGGCGGCAATGAGCAGTTCTTC
TRBV10-3	.	TRBJ1-5	.	CAISESQGLSNQPQHF	TGTGCCATCAGTGAGTCCCAGGGGCTTAGCAATCAGCCCCAGCATTTT
TRBV5-1	TRBD1	TRBJ1-4	.	CASTGGDLNEKLFF	TGCGCCAGCACAGGGGGTGACCTTAATGAAAAACTGTTTTTT
TRBV4-2	TRBD2	TRBJ2-7	.	CASSQVDGRGNEQYF	TGTGCCAGCAGCCAAGTGGACGGGAGGGGGAACGAGCAGTACTTC
TRBV5-1	.	TRBJ1-1	.	CASSFRTRASTEAFF	TGCGCCAGCAGCTTCCGGACCCGGGCGTCCACTGAAGCTTTCTTT
TRBV27	TRBD1	TRBJ2-5	.	CASSSHRGPRETQYF	TGTGCCAGCAGTTCCCACAGGGGGCCTCGGGAGACCCAGTACTTC
TRBV6-5	.	TRBJ2-5	.	CASSYGQLQETQYF	TGTGCCAGCAGTTACGGACAGCTCCAAGAGACCCAGTACTTC
TRBV4-3	.	TRBJ2-7	.	CASSQVWTASSYEQYF	TGCGCCAGCAGCCAAGTCTGGACTGCGAGCTCCTACGAGCAGTACTTC
TRBV19	.	TRBJ2-5	.	CASSMTDSTAQYF	TGTGCCAGTAGTATGACTGATTCAACGGCCCAGTACTTC